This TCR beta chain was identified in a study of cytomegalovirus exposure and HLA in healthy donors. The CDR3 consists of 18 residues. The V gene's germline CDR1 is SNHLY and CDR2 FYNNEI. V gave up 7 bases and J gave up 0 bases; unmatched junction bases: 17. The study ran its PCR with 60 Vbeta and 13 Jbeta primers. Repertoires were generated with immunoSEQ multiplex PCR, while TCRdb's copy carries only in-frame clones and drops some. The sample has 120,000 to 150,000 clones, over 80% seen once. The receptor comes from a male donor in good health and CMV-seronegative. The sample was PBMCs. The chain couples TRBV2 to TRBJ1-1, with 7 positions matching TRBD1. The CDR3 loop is CASTTIPGTVRLNTEAFF. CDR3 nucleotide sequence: TGTGCCAGCACCACAATCCCCGGGACAGTGCGTCTGAACACTGAAGCTTTCTTT.